This T cell receptor beta chain comes out of a study of cytomegalovirus exposure and HLA in healthy donors. The study's findings and limits: CMV serostatus was the only immune exposure information that was available. An apparent linkage of common viral pathogens to several of the most significant clusters emerged in a later analysis.

In regard to this clone: Its target is unknown.

The PCR employed 60 Vbeta primers together with 13 Jbeta primers. Sequenced by immunoSEQ multiplex PCR; TCRdb stores in-frame clones only, minus some. In total, the table holds approximately 130,000 clones. Germline CDR1 is MNHNS and CDR2 is SASEGT. This CDR3 spans 14 amino acids. Trimming took 2 bases from V and 4 from J; bases not matched to a gene: 1. Input material: PBMCs. The clonotype originates from a woman aged 55-75 years in good health and CMV-seronegative. The J gene is TRBJ2-7, the V gene TRBV6-1; 11 bases match TRBD2. In DNA form, the CDR3 reads TGTGCCAGCAGTGAATCTAGCGGGGGGTACGAGCAGTACTTC. Translation: CASSESSGGYEQYF.